A selection of T cell receptor beta chains follows, all from one sample in a study of Ad26.COV2.S vaccination and SARS-CoV-2 variants. Some clones are missing from TCRdb's copy, which holds only in-frame ones; the method was immunoSEQ multiplex PCR. The repertoire holds 380,000 or so clones, with roughly four fifths as singletons. The starting material was peripheral blood, obtained in a trial of Ad26.COV2.S vaccine versus placebo. The receptors shown here come from a person aged 18 to 65 who received the Ad26.COV2.S COVID-19 vaccine or a placebo. Each CDR3 is given with its conserved first and last residue. Each record gives: D gene, clone size, V gene, J gene, CDR3 protein, CDR3 DNA. A D gene is named only where the DNA matches it firmly. Clone size appears in some rows only: once, few, many, or a class for an expanded clone.

d_gene: NA
abundance: NA
v_gene: TRBV14
j_gene: TRBJ1-6
CDR3aa: CASSLNWGGAYNSPLHF
CDR3nt: TGTGCCAGCAGCCTAAATTGGGGGGGTGCCTATAATTCACCCCTCCACTTT

d_gene: TRBD2
abundance: NA
v_gene: TRBV7-3
j_gene: TRBJ2-3
CDR3aa: CASSLTGLAGETQYF
CDR3nt: TGTGCCAGCAGCTTAACGGGACTAGCGGGCGAGACGCAGTATTTT

d_gene: TRBD1
abundance: NA
v_gene: TRBV25-1
j_gene: TRBJ1-2
CDR3aa: CASSDVPGQGAVNYGYTF
CDR3nt: TGTGCCAGCAGTGACGTTCCGGGACAGGGGGCGGTTAACTATGGCTACACCTTC

d_gene: TRBD1
abundance: NA
v_gene: TRBV19
j_gene: TRBJ1-1
CDR3aa: CASSIEGANTEAFF
CDR3nt: TGTGCCAGTAGTATCGAGGGGGCGAACACTGAAGCTTTCTTT

d_gene: TRBD1
abundance: NA
v_gene: TRBV29-1
j_gene: TRBJ2-5
CDR3aa: CSAGQGGETQYF
CDR3nt: TGCAGCGCCGGACAGGGCGGGGAGACCCAGTACTTC

d_gene: TRBD1
abundance: few
v_gene: TRBV27
j_gene: TRBJ2-2
CDR3aa: CASSSQGAITGELFF
CDR3nt: TGTGCCAGCAGTTCACAGGGGGCCATCACCGGGGAGCTGTTTTTT

d_gene: TRBD2
abundance: NA
v_gene: TRBV11-3
j_gene: TRBJ2-6
CDR3aa: CASSPLAGAPSVANVLTF
CDR3nt: TGTGCCAGCAGCCCGTTAGCGGGGGCCCCCTCTGTGGCCAACGTCCTGACTTTC

d_gene: TRBD1
abundance: NA
v_gene: TRBV4-1
j_gene: TRBJ1-2
CDR3aa: CASSQEGQGLSGYTF
CDR3nt: TGCGCCAGCAGCCAAGAAGGACAGGGCTTGTCCGGCTACACCTTC

d_gene: NA
abundance: few
v_gene: TRBV5-1
j_gene: TRBJ2-7
CDR3aa: CASSKLGADEQYF
CDR3nt: TGCGCCAGCAGCAAGCTGGGGGCCGACGAGCAGTACTTC

d_gene: TRBD2
abundance: NA
v_gene: TRBV14
j_gene: TRBJ2-3
CDR3aa: CASSQAPSSGGTDTQYF
CDR3nt: TGTGCCAGCAGCCAAGCCCCATCTAGCGGGGGCACAGATACGCAGTATTTT

d_gene: NA
abundance: NA
v_gene: TRBV3-1/TRBV3-2
j_gene: TRBJ1-3
CDR3aa: CASSHHTGFRNTIYF
CDR3nt: TGTGCCAGCAGCCACCACACAGGGTTTAGAAACACCATATATTTT

d_gene: NA
abundance: NA
v_gene: TRBV3-1/TRBV3-2
j_gene: TRBJ1-1
CDR3aa: CASSQGEGVGDTEAFF
CDR3nt: TGTGCCAGCAGCCAAGGGGAAGGGGTTGGGGACACTGAAGCTTTCTTT

d_gene: NA
abundance: NA
v_gene: TRBV5-5
j_gene: TRBJ2-5
CDR3aa: CASSLLTFETQYF
CDR3nt: TGTGCCAGCAGCTTGCTAACATTTGAGACCCAGTACTTC

d_gene: NA
abundance: NA
v_gene: TRBV6-7
j_gene: TRBJ1-3
CDR3aa: CASSYFLRVGGRSGNTIYF
CDR3nt: TGTGCCAGCAGTTATTTCCTCAGGGTTGGGGGGCGCTCCGGAAACACCATATATTTT

d_gene: TRBD2
abundance: NA
v_gene: TRBV7-3
j_gene: TRBJ2-1
CDR3aa: CASSREGLAVSYNEQFF
CDR3nt: TGTGCCAGCAGCCGGGAGGGACTAGCGGTCTCCTACAATGAGCAGTTCTTC

d_gene: NA
abundance: few
v_gene: TRBV18
j_gene: TRBJ1-2
CDR3aa: CASSPDGGNYGYTF
CDR3nt: TGTGCCAGCTCACCGGACGGGGGAAACTATGGCTACACCTTC

d_gene: NA
abundance: NA
v_gene: TRBV11-3
j_gene: TRBJ2-7
CDR3aa: CASSLEAYQNTYEQYF
CDR3nt: TGTGCCAGCAGCTTAGAAGCTTACCAAAACACCTACGAGCAGTACTTC

d_gene: NA
abundance: NA
v_gene: TRBV19
j_gene: TRBJ2-4
CDR3aa: CASSIRNQRDIQYF
CDR3nt: TGTGCCAGTAGTATTAGGAACCAGAGGGACATTCAGTACTTC

d_gene: NA
abundance: NA
v_gene: TRBV6-2/TRBV6-3
j_gene: TRBJ2-7
CDR3aa: CASSWGVGAYEQYF
CDR3nt: TGTGCCAGCAGTTGGGGGGTTGGGGCCTACGAGCAGTACTTC

d_gene: NA
abundance: NA
v_gene: TRBV4-2
j_gene: TRBJ2-7
CDR3aa: CASSLSTGEQYF
CDR3nt: TGTGCCAGCAGCCTGTCGACGGGCGAGCAGTACTTC

d_gene: TRBD2
abundance: NA
v_gene: TRBV5-4
j_gene: TRBJ2-3
CDR3aa: CASSLDGGRGTDTQYF
CDR3nt: TGTGCCAGCAGCTTGGATGGCGGGAGAGGGACAGATACGCAGTATTTT

d_gene: TRBD1
abundance: NA
v_gene: TRBV6-7
j_gene: TRBJ1-2
CDR3aa: CASSRDREGYTF
CDR3nt: TGTGCCAGCTCTAGGGACAGGGAGGGCTACACCTTC

d_gene: NA
abundance: NA
v_gene: TRBV24-1
j_gene: TRBJ2-7
CDR3aa: CATSGLRGSSYEQYF
CDR3nt: TGTGCCACCAGTGGGTTAAGGGGGAGCTCCTACGAGCAGTACTTC

d_gene: NA
abundance: NA
v_gene: TRBV7-2
j_gene: TRBJ2-5
CDR3aa: CASSLGRAETQYF
CDR3nt: TGTGCCAGCAGCTTAGGCAGGGCAGAGACCCAGTACTTC

d_gene: TRBD1
abundance: NA
v_gene: TRBV7-9
j_gene: TRBJ2-1
CDR3aa: CASSGQGSSYNEQFF
CDR3nt: TGTGCCAGCAGCGGACAGGGTAGCTCCTACAATGAGCAGTTCTTC

d_gene: NA
abundance: few
v_gene: TRBV7-2
j_gene: TRBJ2-7
CDR3aa: CASSLGLGEYEQYF
CDR3nt: TGTGCCAGCAGCTTAGGTTTGGGGGAATACGAGCAGTACTTC

d_gene: TRBD1
abundance: NA
v_gene: TRBV5-8
j_gene: TRBJ1-6
CDR3aa: CASSSDRVNSPLHF
CDR3nt: TGTGCCAGCAGCTCCGACAGGGTTAATTCACCCCTCCACTTT

d_gene: NA
abundance: NA
v_gene: TRBV3-1/TRBV3-2
j_gene: TRBJ2-6
CDR3aa: CASSPVRSSGANVLTF
CDR3nt: TGTGCCAGCAGCCCAGTCCGTTCCTCTGGGGCCAACGTCCTGACTTTC

d_gene: TRBD2
abundance: NA
v_gene: TRBV7-6
j_gene: TRBJ2-1
CDR3aa: CASSWPYSGRRYNEQFF
CDR3nt: TGTGCCAGCAGCTGGCCCTATAGCGGGAGAAGGTACAATGAGCAGTTCTTC

d_gene: NA
abundance: NA
v_gene: TRBV11-3
j_gene: TRBJ1-1
CDR3aa: CASSLDRSRAEAFF
CDR3nt: TGTGCCAGCAGCTTAGACCGAAGTCGAGCTGAAGCTTTCTTT

d_gene: TRBD1
abundance: NA
v_gene: TRBV6-6
j_gene: TRBJ1-2
CDR3aa: CASSYILRGPNYGYTF
CDR3nt: TGTGCCAGCAGTTACATTCTCAGGGGGCCTAACTATGGCTACACCTTC

d_gene: NA
abundance: once
v_gene: TRBV4-2
j_gene: TRBJ1-2
CDR3aa: CASSRPQVAYGYTF
CDR3nt: TGTGCCAGCAGCCGCCCACAGGTTGCCTATGGCTACACCTTC

d_gene: TRBD2
abundance: NA
v_gene: TRBV7-2
j_gene: TRBJ2-2
CDR3aa: CASSWKLAGGPYLGELFF
CDR3nt: TGTGCCAGCAGCTGGAAACTAGCGGGGGGGCCTTATTTAGGGGAGCTGTTTTTT

d_gene: TRBD2
abundance: NA
v_gene: TRBV5-1
j_gene: TRBJ2-3
CDR3aa: CASSELAGTDTQYF
CDR3nt: TGCGCCAGCAGCGAACTAGCGGGTACAGATACGCAGTATTTT

d_gene: NA
abundance: few
v_gene: TRBV28
j_gene: TRBJ1-5
CDR3aa: CASGRPGTSF
CDR3nt: TGTGCCAGCGGCAGACCCGGGACAAGTTTT

d_gene: TRBD1
abundance: NA
v_gene: TRBV9
j_gene: TRBJ2-7
CDR3aa: CASSPGTGGVYEQYF
CDR3nt: TGTGCCAGCAGTCCTGGGACAGGGGGCGTCTACGAGCAGTACTTC

d_gene: NA
abundance: NA
v_gene: TRBV7-6
j_gene: TRBJ2-3
CDR3aa: CASSETGTSTDTQYF
CDR3nt: TGTGCCAGCAGCGAAACAGGGACCAGCACAGATACGCAGTATTTT

d_gene: TRBD2
abundance: NA
v_gene: TRBV5-4
j_gene: TRBJ2-1
CDR3aa: CASSLGSGRARYNEQFF
CDR3nt: TGTGCCAGCAGCTTGGGTAGCGGGAGGGCCCGGTACAATGAGCAGTTCTTC

d_gene: NA
abundance: NA
v_gene: TRBV11-3
j_gene: TRBJ1-3
CDR3aa: CASSLEVYSGNTIYF
CDR3nt: TGTGCCAGCAGCTTAGAAGTCTACTCTGGAAACACCATATATTTT

d_gene: NA
abundance: NA
v_gene: TRBV11-3
j_gene: TRBJ1-2
CDR3aa: CASSPRSGVKGYTF
CDR3nt: TGTGCCAGCAGCCCCCGCTCAGGGGTGAAGGGCTACACCTTC

d_gene: TRBD1
abundance: NA
v_gene: TRBV7-8
j_gene: TRBJ1-2
CDR3aa: CASTRRTGSGNYGYTF
CDR3nt: TGTGCCAGTACCCGGAGGACAGGTTCGGGTAACTATGGCTACACCTTC

d_gene: TRBD2
abundance: NA
v_gene: TRBV4-1
j_gene: TRBJ2-3
CDR3aa: CASSQALMRGVDTQYF
CDR3nt: TGCGCCAGCAGCCAAGCCCTGATGCGGGGGGTGGATACGCAGTATTTT

d_gene: TRBD1
abundance: NA
v_gene: TRBV7-3
j_gene: TRBJ1-1
CDR3aa: CASSLQGAEAFF
CDR3nt: TGTGCCAGCAGTCTACAGGGGGCTGAAGCTTTCTTT

d_gene: NA
abundance: NA
v_gene: TRBV4-1
j_gene: TRBJ1-1
CDR3aa: CASRPGRGTEAFF
CDR3nt: TGCGCCAGCAGACCAGGGAGAGGGACTGAAGCTTTCTTT

d_gene: NA
abundance: few
v_gene: TRBV19
j_gene: TRBJ1-5
CDR3aa: CASSIGGIQPQHF
CDR3nt: TGTGCCAGTAGTATAGGGGGAATCCAGCCCCAGCATTTT

d_gene: NA
abundance: few
v_gene: TRBV4-3
j_gene: TRBJ2-4
CDR3aa: CASSQAYFDGAKNIQYF
CDR3nt: TGCGCCAGCAGCCAAGCGTATTTCGACGGGGCGAAAAACATTCAGTACTTC

d_gene: NA
abundance: medium-sized
v_gene: TRBV5-1
j_gene: TRBJ2-2
CDR3aa: CASSLNVGVSTGELFF
CDR3nt: TGCGCCAGCAGCTTGAATGTGGGGGTTAGCACCGGGGAGCTGTTTTTT

d_gene: TRBD2
abundance: NA
v_gene: TRBV4-1
j_gene: TRBJ2-3
CDR3aa: CASSQDPPPLAGADTQYF
CDR3nt: TGCGCCAGCAGCCAAGATCCCCCTCCACTAGCGGGGGCGGATACGCAGTATTTT

d_gene: NA
abundance: NA
v_gene: TRBV6-2/TRBV6-3
j_gene: TRBJ1-1
CDR3aa: CASSYSQGPAFF
CDR3nt: TGTGCCAGCAGTTACTCGCAGGGGCCGGCTTTCTTT

d_gene: NA
abundance: once
v_gene: TRBV4-1
j_gene: TRBJ2-7
CDR3aa: CASSQDLQVPSYEQYF
CDR3nt: TGCGCCAGCAGCCAAGATCTACAGGTCCCCTCCTACGAGCAGTACTTC

d_gene: TRBD1
abundance: NA
v_gene: TRBV5-4
j_gene: TRBJ1-1
CDR3aa: CASSHAGRGIIEAFF
CDR3nt: TGTGCCAGCAGCCATGCCGGCAGGGGGATAATTGAAGCTTTCTTT

d_gene: TRBD1
abundance: NA
v_gene: TRBV5-1
j_gene: TRBJ2-2
CDR3aa: CASSFFRQGRNTGELFF
CDR3nt: TGCGCCAGCAGCTTCTTCAGACAGGGGAGGAACACCGGGGAGCTGTTTTTT

d_gene: NA
abundance: NA
v_gene: TRBV7-9
j_gene: TRBJ1-1
CDR3aa: CASSLDRQGNTEAFF
CDR3nt: TGTGCCAGCAGCTTGGACCGACAAGGGAACACTGAAGCTTTCTTT

d_gene: NA
abundance: NA
v_gene: TRBV10-3
j_gene: TRBJ2-7
CDR3aa: CAISEPAKEQYF
CDR3nt: TGTGCCATCAGTGAGCCGGCGAAGGAGCAGTACTTC

d_gene: TRBD2
abundance: NA
v_gene: TRBV4-3
j_gene: TRBJ2-1
CDR3aa: CASSQEIVAGGPNEQFF
CDR3nt: TGCGCCAGCAGCCAAGAGATAGTAGCGGGGGGGCCGAATGAGCAGTTCTTC

d_gene: NA
abundance: NA
v_gene: TRBV7-2
j_gene: TRBJ2-1
CDR3aa: CASSQGGGSSYNEQFF
CDR3nt: TGTGCCAGCAGCCAGGGAGGGGGGAGCTCCTACAATGAGCAGTTCTTC

d_gene: TRBD1
abundance: few
v_gene: TRBV11-2
j_gene: TRBJ1-2
CDR3aa: CASSSRDRGDYGYTF
CDR3nt: TGTGCCAGCAGCTCCCGGGACAGGGGTGACTATGGCTACACCTTC

d_gene: NA
abundance: NA
v_gene: TRBV11-2
j_gene: TRBJ2-7
CDR3aa: CASSFGRTYEQYF
CDR3nt: TGTGCCAGCAGCTTTGGGAGGACCTACGAGCAGTACTTC

d_gene: NA
abundance: few
v_gene: TRBV7-2
j_gene: TRBJ2-2
CDR3aa: CASSLALWATGELFF
CDR3nt: TGTGCCAGCAGCTTAGCGCTCTGGGCGACCGGGGAGCTGTTTTTT

d_gene: NA
abundance: few
v_gene: TRBV5-1
j_gene: TRBJ2-5
CDR3aa: CASSPNPGGKGETQYF
CDR3nt: TGCGCCAGCAGCCCTAACCCAGGGGGGAAGGGGGAGACCCAGTACTTC